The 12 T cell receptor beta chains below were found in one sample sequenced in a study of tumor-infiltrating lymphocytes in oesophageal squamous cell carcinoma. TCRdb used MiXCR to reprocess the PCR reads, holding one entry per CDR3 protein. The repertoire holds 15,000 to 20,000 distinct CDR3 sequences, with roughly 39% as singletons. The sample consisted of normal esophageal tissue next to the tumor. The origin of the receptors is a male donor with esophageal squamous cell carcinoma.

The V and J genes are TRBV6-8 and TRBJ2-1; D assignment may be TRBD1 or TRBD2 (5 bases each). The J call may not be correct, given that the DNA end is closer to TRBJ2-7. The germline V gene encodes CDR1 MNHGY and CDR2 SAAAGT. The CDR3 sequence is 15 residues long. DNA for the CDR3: TGTGCCAGCAGACCGGGGACGGGGATCCCCTACGAGCAGTACTTC. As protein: CASRPGTGIPYEQYF.

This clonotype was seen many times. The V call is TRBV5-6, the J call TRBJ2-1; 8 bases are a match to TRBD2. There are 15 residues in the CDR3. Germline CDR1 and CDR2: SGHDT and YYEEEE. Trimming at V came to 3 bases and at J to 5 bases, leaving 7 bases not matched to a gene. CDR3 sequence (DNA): TGTGCCAGCAGCTCCGGGACTAGGAGCGACAATGAGCAGTTCTTC. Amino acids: CASSSGTRSDNEQFF.

In DNA, the CDR3 is TGTGCCAGCAGTTTAGCGCTAAGTGCGGGTGGCGCAGATACGCAGTATTTT. Encoded protein: CASSLALSAGGADTQYF. The chain uses TRBV12-3 or TRBV12-4 and TRBJ2-3, with D tentatively TRBD2 (5 bases). V was shortened by 0 bases and J by 4 bases, with 17 bases between the two germline ends. The CDR3 is 17 residues long.

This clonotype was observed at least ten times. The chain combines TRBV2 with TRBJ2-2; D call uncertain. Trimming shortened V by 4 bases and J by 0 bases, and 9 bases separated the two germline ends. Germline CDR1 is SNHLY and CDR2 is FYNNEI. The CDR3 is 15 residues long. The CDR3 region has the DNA TGTGCCAGCAGTGTATCTGGCCCGAACACCGGGGAGCTGTTTTTT. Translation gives CASSVSGPNTGELFF.

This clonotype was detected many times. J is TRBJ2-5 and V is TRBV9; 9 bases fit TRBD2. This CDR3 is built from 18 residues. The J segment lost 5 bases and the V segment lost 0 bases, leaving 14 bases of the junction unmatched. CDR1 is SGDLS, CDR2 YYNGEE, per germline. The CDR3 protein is CASSVGGSGGSVFETQYF. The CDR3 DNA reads TGTGCCAGCAGCGTAGGAGGTAGCGGGGGATCGGTTTTTGAGACCCAGTACTTC.

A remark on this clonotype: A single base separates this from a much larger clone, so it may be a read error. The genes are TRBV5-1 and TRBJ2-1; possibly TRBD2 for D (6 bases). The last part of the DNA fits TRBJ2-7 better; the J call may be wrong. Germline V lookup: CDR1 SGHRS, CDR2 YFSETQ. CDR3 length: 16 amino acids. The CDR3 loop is CASSDSLATSYNEQYF. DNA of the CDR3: TGCGCCAGCAGCGATTCCCTAGCGACCAGCTACAATGAGCAGTACTTC.

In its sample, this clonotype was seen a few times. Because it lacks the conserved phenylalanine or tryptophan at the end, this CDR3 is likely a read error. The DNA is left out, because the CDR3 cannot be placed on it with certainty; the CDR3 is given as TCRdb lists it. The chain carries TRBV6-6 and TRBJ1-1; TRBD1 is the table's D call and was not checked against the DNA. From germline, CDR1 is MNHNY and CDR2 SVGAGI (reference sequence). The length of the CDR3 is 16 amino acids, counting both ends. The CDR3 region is CASKRTGGYYGYTFGS.

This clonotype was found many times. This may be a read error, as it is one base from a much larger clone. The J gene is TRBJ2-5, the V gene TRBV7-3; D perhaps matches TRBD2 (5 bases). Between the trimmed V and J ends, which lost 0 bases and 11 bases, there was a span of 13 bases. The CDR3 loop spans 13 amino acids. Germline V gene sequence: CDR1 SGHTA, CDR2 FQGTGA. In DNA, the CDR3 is TGTGCCAGCAGCTTAACGAGGGATTTAAAGCAGTACTTC. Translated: CASSLTRDLKQYF.

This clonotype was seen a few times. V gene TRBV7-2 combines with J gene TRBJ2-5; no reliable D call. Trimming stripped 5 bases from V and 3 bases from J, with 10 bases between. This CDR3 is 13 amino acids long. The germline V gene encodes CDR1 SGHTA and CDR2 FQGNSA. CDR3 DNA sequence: TGTGCCAGCAGCCGGAGCCGGGAAGAGACCCAGTACTTC. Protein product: CASSRSREETQYF.

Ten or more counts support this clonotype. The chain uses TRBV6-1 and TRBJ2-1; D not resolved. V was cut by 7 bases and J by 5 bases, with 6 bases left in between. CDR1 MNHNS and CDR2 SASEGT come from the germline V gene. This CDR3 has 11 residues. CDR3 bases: TGTGCCAGCAAGGGCAACAATGAGCAGTTCTTC. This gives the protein CASKGNNEQFF.

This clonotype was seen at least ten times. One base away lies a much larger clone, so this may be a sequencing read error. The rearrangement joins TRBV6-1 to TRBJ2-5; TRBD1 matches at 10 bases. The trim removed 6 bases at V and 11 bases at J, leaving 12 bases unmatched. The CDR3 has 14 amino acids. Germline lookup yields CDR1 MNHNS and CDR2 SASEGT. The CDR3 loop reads CASRMPGTGAEQYF. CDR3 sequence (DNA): TGTGCCAGCAGAATGCCCGGGACAGGGGCTGAGCAGTACTTC.

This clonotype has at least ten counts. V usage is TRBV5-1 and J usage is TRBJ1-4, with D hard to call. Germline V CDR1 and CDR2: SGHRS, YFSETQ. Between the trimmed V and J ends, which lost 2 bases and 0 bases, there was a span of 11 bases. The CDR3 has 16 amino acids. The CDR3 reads CASSFSGFATNEKLFF. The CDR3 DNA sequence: TGCGCCAGCAGCTTTTCTGGATTTGCAACTAATGAAAAACTGTTTTTT.